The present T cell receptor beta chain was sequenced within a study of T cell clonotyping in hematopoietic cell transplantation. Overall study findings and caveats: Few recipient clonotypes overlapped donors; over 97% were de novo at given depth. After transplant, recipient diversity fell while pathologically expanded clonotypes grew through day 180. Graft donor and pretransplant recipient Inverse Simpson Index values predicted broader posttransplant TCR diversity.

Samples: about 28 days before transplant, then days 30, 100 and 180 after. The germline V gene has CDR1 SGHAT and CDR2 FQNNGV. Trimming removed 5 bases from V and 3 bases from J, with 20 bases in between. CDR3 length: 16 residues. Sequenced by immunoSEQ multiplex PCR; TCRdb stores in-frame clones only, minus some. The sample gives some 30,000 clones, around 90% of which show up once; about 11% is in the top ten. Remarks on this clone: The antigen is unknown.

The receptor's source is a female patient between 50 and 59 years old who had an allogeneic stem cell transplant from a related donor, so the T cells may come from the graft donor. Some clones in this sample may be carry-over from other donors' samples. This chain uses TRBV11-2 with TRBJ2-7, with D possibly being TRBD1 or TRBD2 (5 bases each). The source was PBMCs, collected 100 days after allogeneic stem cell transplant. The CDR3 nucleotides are TGTGCCAGCAGCATCCCAATAGGGGCAGGGAGCTACGAGCAGTACTTC. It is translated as CASSIPIGAGSYEQYF.